This TCR beta chain derives from a study of shared clonotypes between healthy human individuals. As concerns this clone: The antigen is unknown.

Samples underwent the assay at deep level. Some clones are missing from TCRdb's copy, which holds only in-frame ones; the method was immunoSEQ multiplex PCR. The sample records over a million clones, roughly 97% being singletons. Findings and caveats of the study: Genetic and exposure-history diversity was limited by the small donor number. Unshared clonotypes carried lower generation probabilities than those common to all four donors. Collection of samples was limited to blood; tissue repertoires likely differ.

Germline V gene lookup returns CDR1 MNHEY and CDR2 SMNVEV (reference sequence). V was trimmed by 5 bases and J by 1 base, leaving 17 bases between them. This CDR3 comprises 17 residues. The chain has TRBV27 and TRBJ2-2, with D possibly being TRBD1 or TRBD2 (6 bases each). Specimen: naive CD4+ T cells sorted from blood. Documented subset: CD45RA+ positively selected. This TCR came from a man younger than 45 in good health. The CDR3 nucleotides read TGTGCCAGCAGTCTACGGGGGCAGGGGATGAACACCGGGGAGCTGTTTTTT. Protein product: CASSLRGQGMNTGELFF.